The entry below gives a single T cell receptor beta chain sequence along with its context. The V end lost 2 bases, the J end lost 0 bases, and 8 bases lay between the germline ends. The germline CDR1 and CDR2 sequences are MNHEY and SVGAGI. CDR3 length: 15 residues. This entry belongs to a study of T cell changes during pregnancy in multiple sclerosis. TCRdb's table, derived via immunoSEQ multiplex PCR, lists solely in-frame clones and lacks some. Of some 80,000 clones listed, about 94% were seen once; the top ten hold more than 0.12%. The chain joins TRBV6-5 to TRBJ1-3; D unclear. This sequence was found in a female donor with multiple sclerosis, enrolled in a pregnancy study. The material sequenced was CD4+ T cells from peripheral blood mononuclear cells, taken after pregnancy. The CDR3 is CASSYAADSGNTIYF. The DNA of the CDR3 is TGTGCCAGCAGTTACGCGGCGGACTCTGGAAACACCATATATTTT.